This TCR beta chain comes out of a study of identical twins. Overall study results and limits: Some out-of-frame alpha sequences were shared by twins, and these showed excess low generation probability. Cord blood's abundant beta clonotypes had fewer insertions, unlike memory repertoires. Twins showed weaker excess sharing in their beta out-of-frame sequences. With monozygotic twins, out-of-frame TCR alpha sharing exceeded what models estimated.

This clonotype has ten or more counts. No antigen is known for it. In TCRdb, the 5' RACE reads were re-called with MiXCR into one record per CDR3 protein. The table records about 700,000 distinct CDR3 sequences, roughly 6.2% of them present only once. The sample was naive T cells sorted from blood. This receptor was obtained from a young man in good health.

For the CDR3, the DNA is TGTGCCATCAGTGAGAGAGGACTAGCGGGAAGCTACAATGAGCAGTTCTTC. It specifies CAISERGLAGSYNEQFF. V is TRBV10-3 and J is TRBJ2-1, with 12 bases matching TRBD2. The CDR3 runs to 17 residues. With 2 bases clipped from V and 3 bases from J, the junction kept 5 bases outside the gene matches. Germline V CDR1 and CDR2: ENHRY, SYGVKD.